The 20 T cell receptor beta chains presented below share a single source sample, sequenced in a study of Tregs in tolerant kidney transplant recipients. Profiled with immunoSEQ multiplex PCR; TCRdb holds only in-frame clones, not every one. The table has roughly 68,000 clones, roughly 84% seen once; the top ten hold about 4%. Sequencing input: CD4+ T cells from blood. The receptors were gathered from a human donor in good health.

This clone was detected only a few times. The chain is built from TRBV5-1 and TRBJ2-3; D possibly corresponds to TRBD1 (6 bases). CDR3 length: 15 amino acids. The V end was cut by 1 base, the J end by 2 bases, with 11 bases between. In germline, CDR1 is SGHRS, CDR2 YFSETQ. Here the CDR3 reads CASSLSGVNTDTQYF. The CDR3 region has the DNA TGCGCCAGCAGCTTGTCAGGGGTTAACACAGATACGCAGTATTTT.

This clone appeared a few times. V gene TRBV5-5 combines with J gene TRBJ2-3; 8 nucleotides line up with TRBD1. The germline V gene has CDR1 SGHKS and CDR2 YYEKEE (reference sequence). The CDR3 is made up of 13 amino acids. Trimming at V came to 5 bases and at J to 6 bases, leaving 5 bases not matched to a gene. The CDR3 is CASSRTGQDTQYF. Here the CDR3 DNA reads TGTGCCAGCAGTAGGACAGGGCAGGATACGCAGTATTTT.

The CDR3 region has the DNA TGTGCCAGCAGACCTAGGTCCGACAGGGGGCACGGGGAGCTGTTTTTT. As protein: CASRPRSDRGHGELFF. The rearrangement links TRBV2 to TRBJ2-2, with 10 bases fitting TRBD1. The germline CDR1 and CDR2 sequences are SNHLY and FYNNEI. V lost 6 bases, J lost 7 bases, and 11 bases stayed unmatched. CDR3 length equals 16 residues.

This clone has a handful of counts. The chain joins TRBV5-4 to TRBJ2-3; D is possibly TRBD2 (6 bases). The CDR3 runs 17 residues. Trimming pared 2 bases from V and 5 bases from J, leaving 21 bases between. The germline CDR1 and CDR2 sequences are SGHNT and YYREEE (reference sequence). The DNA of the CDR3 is TGTGCCAGCAGCTTTAGATTATCGGGACTTGATAAAGATACGCAGTATTTT. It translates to CASSFRLSGLDKDTQYF.

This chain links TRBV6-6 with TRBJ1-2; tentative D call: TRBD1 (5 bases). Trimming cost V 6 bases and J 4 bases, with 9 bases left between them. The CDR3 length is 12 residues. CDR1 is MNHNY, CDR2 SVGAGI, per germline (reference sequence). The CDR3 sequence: CASRRQPYGYTF. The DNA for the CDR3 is TGTGCCAGCAGAAGACAGCCCTATGGCTACACCTTC.

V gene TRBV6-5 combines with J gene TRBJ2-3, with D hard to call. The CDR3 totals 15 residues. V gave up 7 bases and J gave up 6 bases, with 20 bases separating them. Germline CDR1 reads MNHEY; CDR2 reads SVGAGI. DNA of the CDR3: TGTGCCAGCATCCGATTTAAACCCAATTTCGATACGCAGTATTTT. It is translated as CASIRFKPNFDTQYF.

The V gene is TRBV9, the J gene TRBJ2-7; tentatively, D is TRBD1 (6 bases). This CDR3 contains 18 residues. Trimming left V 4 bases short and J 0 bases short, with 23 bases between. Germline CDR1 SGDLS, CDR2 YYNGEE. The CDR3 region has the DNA TGTGCCAGCAGCCAGGGGTCCCCTGCGGTAGCGTACTCCTACGAGCAGTACTTC. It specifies CASSQGSPAVAYSYEQYF.

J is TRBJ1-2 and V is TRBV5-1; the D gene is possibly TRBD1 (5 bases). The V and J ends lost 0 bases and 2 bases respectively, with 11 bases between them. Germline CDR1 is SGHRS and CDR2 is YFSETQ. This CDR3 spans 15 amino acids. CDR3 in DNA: TGCGCCAGCAGCTTGGCGGGACCAACAAACTATGGCTACACCTTC. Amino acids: CASSLAGPTNYGYTF.

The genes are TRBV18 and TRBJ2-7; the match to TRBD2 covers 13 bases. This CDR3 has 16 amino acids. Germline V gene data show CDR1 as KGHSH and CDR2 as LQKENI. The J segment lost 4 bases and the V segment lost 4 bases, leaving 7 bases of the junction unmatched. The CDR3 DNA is TGTGCCAGCTCACTGCCGGGACTAGCGGGGACGTACGAGCAGTACTTC. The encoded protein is CASSLPGLAGTYEQYF.

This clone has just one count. CDR3 residues: CASSVVAGGGYTF. DNA of the CDR3: TGTGCCAGCAGCGTAGTTGCCGGGGGAGGCTACACCTTC. The V gene is TRBV9, the J gene TRBJ1-2; TRBD1 might be the D (5 bases). The germline V gene encodes CDR1 SGDLS and CDR2 YYNGEE. With 0 bases removed from V and 8 bases from J, the gap between germline ends came to 11 bases. CDR3 length: 13 residues.

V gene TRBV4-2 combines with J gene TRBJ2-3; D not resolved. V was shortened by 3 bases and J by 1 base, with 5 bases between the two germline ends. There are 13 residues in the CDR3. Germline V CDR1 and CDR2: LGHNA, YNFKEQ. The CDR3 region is CASSQDGTDTQYF. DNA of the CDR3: TGTGCCAGCAGCCAGGACGGCACAGATACGCAGTATTTT.

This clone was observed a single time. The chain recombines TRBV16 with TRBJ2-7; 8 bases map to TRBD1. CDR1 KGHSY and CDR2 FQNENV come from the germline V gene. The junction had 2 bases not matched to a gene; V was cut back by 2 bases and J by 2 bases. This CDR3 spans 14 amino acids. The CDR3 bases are TGTGCCAGCAGCCAAGACAGGGGAGCCTACGAGCAGTACTTC. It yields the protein CASSQDRGAYEQYF.

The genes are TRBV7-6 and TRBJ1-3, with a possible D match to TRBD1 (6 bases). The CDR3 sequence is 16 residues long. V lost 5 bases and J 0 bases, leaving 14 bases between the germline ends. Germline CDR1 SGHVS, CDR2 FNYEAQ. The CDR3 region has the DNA TGTGCCAGCAGCCCGCAGGGGATCGCCTCTGGAAACACCATATATTTT. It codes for CASSPQGIASGNTIYF.

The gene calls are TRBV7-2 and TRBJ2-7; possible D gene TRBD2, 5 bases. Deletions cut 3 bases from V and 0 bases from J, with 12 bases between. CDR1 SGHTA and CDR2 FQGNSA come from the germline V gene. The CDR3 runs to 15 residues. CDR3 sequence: CASSFTGLSSYEQYF. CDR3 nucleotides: TGTGCCAGCAGCTTTACCGGACTTAGCTCCTACGAGCAGTACTTC. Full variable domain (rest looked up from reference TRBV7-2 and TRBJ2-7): GAGVSQSPSNKVTEKGKDVELRCDPISGHTALYWYRQSLGQGLEFLIYFQGNSAPDKSGLPSDRFSAERTGGSVSTLTIQRTQQEDSAVYLCASSFTGLSSYEQYFGPGTRLTVT.

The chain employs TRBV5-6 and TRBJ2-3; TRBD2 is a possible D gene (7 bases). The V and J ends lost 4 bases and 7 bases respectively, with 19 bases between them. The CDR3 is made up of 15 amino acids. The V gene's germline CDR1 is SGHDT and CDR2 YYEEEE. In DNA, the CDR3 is TGTGCCAGCAGCCAGGCGGGGGCCTTGGGAAATACGCAGTATTTT. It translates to CASSQAGALGNTQYF.

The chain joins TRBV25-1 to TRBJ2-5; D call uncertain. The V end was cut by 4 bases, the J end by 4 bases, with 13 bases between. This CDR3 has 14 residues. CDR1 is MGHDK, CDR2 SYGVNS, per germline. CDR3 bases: TGTGCCAGCAGTGGGCTCCTGGGCAGAGAGACCCAGTACTTC. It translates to CASSGLLGRETQYF.

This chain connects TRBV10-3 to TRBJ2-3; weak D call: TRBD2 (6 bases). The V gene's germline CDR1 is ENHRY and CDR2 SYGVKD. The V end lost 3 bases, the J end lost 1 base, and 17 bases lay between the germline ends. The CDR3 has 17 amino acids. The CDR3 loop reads CAISDPSGGGGTDTQYF. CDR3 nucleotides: TGTGCCATCAGTGACCCCTCTGGGGGAGGTGGCACAGATACGCAGTATTTT.

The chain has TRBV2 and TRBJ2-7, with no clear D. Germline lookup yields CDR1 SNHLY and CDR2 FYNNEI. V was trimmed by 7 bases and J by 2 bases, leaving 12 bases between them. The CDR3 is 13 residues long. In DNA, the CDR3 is TGTGCCAGCACCCAAGGTCACCCCTACGAGCAGTACTTC. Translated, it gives CASTQGHPYEQYF. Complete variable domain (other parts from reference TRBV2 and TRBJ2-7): EPEVTQTPSHQVTQMGQEVILRCVPISNHLYFYWYRQILGQKVEFLVSFYNNEISEKSEIFDDQFSVERPDGSNFTLKIRSTKLEDSAMYFCASTQGHPYEQYFGPGTRLTVT.

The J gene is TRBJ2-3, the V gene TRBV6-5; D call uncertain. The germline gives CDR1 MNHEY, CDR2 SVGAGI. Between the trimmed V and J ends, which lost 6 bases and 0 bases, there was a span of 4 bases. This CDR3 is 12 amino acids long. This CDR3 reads CASRDSTDTQYF. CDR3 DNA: TGTGCCAGCAGGGACAGCACAGATACGCAGTATTTT.

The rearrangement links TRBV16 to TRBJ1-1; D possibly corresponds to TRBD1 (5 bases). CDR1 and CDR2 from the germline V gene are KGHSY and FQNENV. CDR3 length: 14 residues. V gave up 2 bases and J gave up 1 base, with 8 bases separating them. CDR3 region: CASSQGHRNTEAFF. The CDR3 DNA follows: TGTGCCAGCAGCCAAGGACACAGGAACACTGAAGCTTTCTTT. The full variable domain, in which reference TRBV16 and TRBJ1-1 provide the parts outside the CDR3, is GEEVAQTPKHLVRGEGQKAKLYCAPIKGHSYVFWYQQVLKNEFKFLISFQNENVFDETGMPKERFSAKCLPNSPCSLEIQATKLEDSAVYFCASSQGHRNTEAFFGQGTRLTVV.